Below are 9 T cell receptor beta chains sequenced from a single sample in a study of blood T cell repertoires in COVID-19. TCRdb keeps only in-frame clones here, not all; method: immunoSEQ multiplex PCR. This sample has roughly 180,000 clones; roughly 80% occur once, and the top ten carry around 6.8%. Sequenced material: peripheral blood. All receptors derive from a human donor in a cohort sampled during active COVID-19.

The chain links TRBV5-8 to TRBJ1-5; TRBD1 matches 11 bases. The CDR3 sequence is 19 residues long. V trimming: 2 bases; J trimming: 0 bases; junction bases outside the gene matches: 10. Germline V gene sequence: CDR1 SGHTS, CDR2 YDEGEE. CDR3 loop: CASSFRTGGYLNSNQPQHF. In nucleotides, the CDR3 is TGTGCCAGCAGCTTTCGGACAGGGGGCTATCTTAATAGCAATCAGCCCCAGCATTTT.

This clone was counted only a few times. The rearrangement uses TRBV18 and TRBJ1-6; D gene unclear. The germline CDR1 and CDR2 sequences are KGHSH and LQKENI. The CDR3 is made up of 13 amino acids. The V end lost 10 bases, the J end lost 8 bases, and 15 bases lay between the germline ends. As DNA, the CDR3 is TGTGCCACCCAGTCGGGTGAGGATTCACCCCTCCACTTT. Translating gives CATQSGEDSPLHF. Full variable domain (rest looked up from reference TRBV18 and TRBJ1-6): NAGVMQNPRHLVRRRGQEARLRCSPMKGHSHVYWYRQLPEEGLKFMVYLQKENIIDESGMPKERFSAEFPKEGPSILRIQQVVRGDSAAYFCATQSGEDSPLHFGNGTRLTVT.

The V gene is TRBV2, the J gene TRBJ1-5; 7 bases align to TRBD1. The V and J ends lost 8 bases and 3 bases, in that order; junction bases with no gene match: 7. Per germline, CDR1 SNHLY and CDR2 FYNNEI. This CDR3 has 14 amino acids. CDR3 bases: TGTGCCAGCGTTATTACAGGGGACAATCAGCCCCAGCATTTT. Translated: CASVITGDNQPQHF.

The rearrangement uses TRBV25-1 and TRBJ1-1; 8 bases agree with TRBD1. Germline CDR1 is MGHDK and CDR2 is SYGVNS. V dropped 4 bases and J dropped 10; count of bases not matched to a gene: 5. The CDR3 totals 12 residues. DNA of the CDR3: TGTGCCAGCAGTGTTTACAGGGGGAGAGCTTTCTTT. This sequence encodes CASSVYRGRAFF. Full variable domain (remainder filled in from reference TRBV25-1 and TRBJ1-1): EADIYQTPRYLVIGTGKKITLECSQTMGHDKMYWYQQDPGMELHLIHYSYGVNSTEKGDLSSESTVSRIRTEHFPLTLESARPSHTSQYLCASSVYRGRAFFGQGTRLTVV.

The chain joins TRBV19 to TRBJ2-7; 7 nucleotides agree with TRBD1. This CDR3 spans 16 amino acids. CDR1 LNHDA and CDR2 SQIVND come from the germline V gene (reference sequence). V was clipped by 9 bases and J by 0 bases; unmatched bases: 14. CDR3: CASTEKGAAPSYEQYF. In DNA, the CDR3 is TGTGCCAGCACTGAAAAGGGGGCAGCACCCTCCTACGAGCAGTACTTC.

This chain uses TRBV5-8 with TRBJ2-7, with a tentative D call TRBD2 (6 bases). Trimming shortened V by 4 bases and J by 0 bases, and 14 bases separated the two germline ends. The CDR3 loop spans 15 amino acids. Per germline, CDR1 SGHTS and CDR2 YDEGEE. The CDR3 sequence is CASSRGTVDSYEQYF. In nucleotides, the CDR3 is TGTGCCAGCAGCCGGGGGACGGTTGACTCCTACGAGCAGTACTTC.

The genes are TRBV2 and TRBJ2-7; maybe TRBD2 (6 bases). There are 14 residues in the CDR3. V gave up 5 bases and J gave up 1 base, with 12 bases separating them. The V gene's germline CDR1 is SNHLY and CDR2 FYNNEI. CDR3 protein: CASSFDGTSYEQYF. Written as DNA, the CDR3 is TGTGCCAGCAGTTTCGACGGGACTTCCTACGAGCAGTACTTC.

The chain uses TRBV29-1 and TRBJ2-7, with TRBD1 matching 7 bases. In germline, CDR1 is SQVTM, CDR2 ANQGSEA. CDR3 length equals 12 residues. V trimming: 7 bases; J trimming: 2 bases; junction bases outside the gene matches: 5. The CDR3 loop reads CSAWDSTYEQYF. The CDR3 nucleotides read TGCAGCGCCTGGGACAGCACCTACGAGCAGTACTTC.

The CDR3 nucleotides read TGTGCCAGCAGACCCCTAGCGGGGGACACAGATACGCAGTATTTT. This translates into CASRPLAGDTDTQYF. This chain uses TRBV6-5 with TRBJ2-3; 10 bases line up with TRBD2. Germline V gene data show CDR1 as MNHEY and CDR2 as SVGAGI. V shed 6 bases, J shed 2 bases, and the junction held 5 bases outside the gene matches. The CDR3 covers 15 residues.